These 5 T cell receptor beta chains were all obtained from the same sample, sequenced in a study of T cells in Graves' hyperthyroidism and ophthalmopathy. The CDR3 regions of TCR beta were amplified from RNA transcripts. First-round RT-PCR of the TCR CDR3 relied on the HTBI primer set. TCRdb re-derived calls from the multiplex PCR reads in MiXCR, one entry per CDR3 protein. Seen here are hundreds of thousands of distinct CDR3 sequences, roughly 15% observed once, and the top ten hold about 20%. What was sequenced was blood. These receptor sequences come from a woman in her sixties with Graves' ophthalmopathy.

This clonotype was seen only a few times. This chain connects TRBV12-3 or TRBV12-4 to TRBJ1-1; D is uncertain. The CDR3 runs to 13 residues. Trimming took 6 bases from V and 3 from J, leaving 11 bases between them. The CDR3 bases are TGTGCCAGCAGCCCAACGGACCACACTGAAGCTTTCTTT. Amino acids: CASSPTDHTEAFF.

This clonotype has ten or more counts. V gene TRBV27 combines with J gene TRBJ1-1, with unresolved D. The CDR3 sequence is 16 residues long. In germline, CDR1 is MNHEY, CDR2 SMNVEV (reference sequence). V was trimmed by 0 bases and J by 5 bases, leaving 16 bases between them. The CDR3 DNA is TGTGCCAGCAGTTTATCCCCAACCCTGACCACGACTGAAGCTTTCTTT. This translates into CASSLSPTLTTTEAFF.

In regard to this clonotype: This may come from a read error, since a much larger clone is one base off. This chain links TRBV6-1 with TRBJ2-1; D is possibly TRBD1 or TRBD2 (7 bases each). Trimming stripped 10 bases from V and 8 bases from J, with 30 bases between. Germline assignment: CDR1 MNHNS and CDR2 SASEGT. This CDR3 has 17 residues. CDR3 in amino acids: CATQGGAAGILADEQFF. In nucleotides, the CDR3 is TGTGCCACCCAGGGGGGGGCAGCGGGAATACTTGCCGATGAGCAGTTCTTC.

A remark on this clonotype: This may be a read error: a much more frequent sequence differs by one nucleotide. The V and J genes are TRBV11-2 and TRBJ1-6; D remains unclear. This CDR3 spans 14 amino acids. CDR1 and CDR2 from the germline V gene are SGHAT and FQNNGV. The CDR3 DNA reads TGTGCCAGCACCTTAGGGCAGTTCTATTCACCCCTCCACTTT. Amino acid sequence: CASTLGQFYSPLHF.

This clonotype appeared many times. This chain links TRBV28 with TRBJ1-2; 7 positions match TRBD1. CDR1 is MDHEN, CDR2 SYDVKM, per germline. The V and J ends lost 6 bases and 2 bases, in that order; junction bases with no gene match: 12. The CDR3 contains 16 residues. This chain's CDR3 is CASSQGGLGGNYGYTF. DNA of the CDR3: TGTGCCAGCAGCCAGGGGGGGCTGGGGGGAAACTATGGCTACACCTTC.